This entry lists 22 T cell receptor beta chains sequenced from one sample in a study of spatial heterogeneity in lung cancer. For these receptors, no antigen is known. Findings and caveats of the study: For expanded intratumoral alpha and beta TCRs, counts tracked tumor mutation counts.

Via MiXCR, TCRdb re-called the 5' RACE reads, giving one row per CDR3 protein. Of roughly 16,000 distinct CDR3 sequences in the sample, 6.8% are singletons; the top ten hold around 19%. Time point of the sample: sample taken at primary tumor resection. Sequences were derived from lung tumor tissue, sampled at surgery. These receptors were collected from a female donor with early-stage non-small cell lung cancer.

This clonotype was recorded a few times. V is TRBV6-5 and J is TRBJ1-2, with D hard to call. CDR3 size: 12 residues. V lost 8 bases and J lost 0, with 7 bases in between. CDR1 is MNHEY, CDR2 SVGAGI, per germline. The CDR3 spells CASLGANYGYTF. The CDR3 DNA sequence: TGTGCCAGCCTTGGGGCTAACTATGGCTACACCTTC.

Ten or more counts support this clonotype. The chain employs TRBV20-1 and TRBJ2-2, with D unclear. This CDR3 has 15 amino acids. Trimming took off 0 bases at V and 6 bases at J, with 14 bases between the two ends. Germline CDR1 and CDR2: DFQATT and SNEGSKA (reference sequence). CDR3 residues: CSARDPLRKSGELFF. Here the CDR3 DNA reads TGCAGTGCTAGAGATCCACTCAGAAAGTCCGGGGAGCTGTTTTTT.

At least ten counts were recorded for this clonotype. The chain links TRBV7-8 to TRBJ2-1; D not certain. The V end was cut by 1 base, the J end by 1 base, with 14 bases between. Per the germline V gene, CDR1 is SGHVS and CDR2 is FQNEAQ. The CDR3 covers 17 residues. The CDR3 DNA sequence: TGTGCCAGCAGCTTAGGGTGGGCTAGTCTTTCCTACAATGAGCAGTTCTTC. Its translation: CASSLGWASLSYNEQFF. The full variable domain, in which reference TRBV7-8 and TRBJ2-1 provide the parts outside the CDR3, is GAGVSQSPRYKVAKRGQDVALRCDPISGHVSLFWYQQALGQGPEFLTYFQNEAQLDKSGLPSDRFFAERPEGSVSTLKIQRTQQEDSAVYLCASSLGWASLSYNEQFFGPGTRLTVL.

This clonotype is medium-sized (0.01 to 0.1%) in the sample. The chain combines TRBV7-2 with TRBJ2-3; 12 bases map to TRBD2. This CDR3 has 15 amino acids. The ends lost 5 bases at V and 1 base at J; junction bases unmatched: 1. Germline V gene data show CDR1 as SGHTA and CDR2 as FQGNSA. DNA for the CDR3: TGTGCCAGCAGCCGGACTAGCGGGGGCACAGATACGCAGTATTTT. Translated, it gives CASSRTSGGTDTQYF.

This clonotype was found a few times. This chain links TRBV10-1 with TRBJ2-4, with 9 nucleotides matching TRBD2. The CDR3 has 15 residues. V lost 8 bases to trimming and J lost 10 bases; unmatched junction nucleotides: 15. Germline V lookup: CDR1 WNHNN, CDR2 SYGVQD (reference sequence). This CDR3 is CASWSASGAWGIQYF. CDR3 sequence (DNA): TGCGCCAGCTGGAGCGCTAGCGGGGCCTGGGGGATTCAGTACTTC.

Ten or more counts support this clonotype. The chain couples TRBV6-2 or TRBV6-3 to TRBJ2-1, with 8 bases aligning to TRBD2. Germline V lookup: CDR1 MNHEY, CDR2 SVGEGT. This CDR3 contains 14 residues. Trimming cost V 6 bases and J 0 bases; bases outside gene matches: 1. The CDR3 region is CASSGGASYNEQFF. The CDR3, as DNA: TGTGCCAGCAGCGGGGGGGCCTCCTACAATGAGCAGTTCTTC.

There are many counts of this clonotype. The chain employs TRBV29-1 and TRBJ2-7, with D uncertain. Between the trimmed V and J ends, which lost 4 bases and 0 bases, there was a span of 7 bases. This CDR3 has 12 amino acids. The germline V gene encodes CDR1 SQVTM and CDR2 ANQGSEA. The CDR3 DNA reads as TGCAGCGTTGCACAGAGCTCCTACGAGCAGTACTTC. This encodes CSVAQSSYEQYF.

This clonotype has at least ten counts. CDR3: CASRGSQGSDTQYF. CDR3 coding DNA: TGTGCCAGCAGAGGATCACAGGGCTCGGATACGCAGTATTTT. This chain joins TRBV6-5 and TRBJ2-3, with a possible D match to TRBD1 (6 bases). This CDR3 comprises 14 residues. The germline V gene encodes CDR1 MNHEY and CDR2 SVGAGI. V was cut by 6 bases and J by 6 bases, with 16 bases left in between.

This clonotype showed up many times. This chain joins TRBV7-2 and TRBJ1-6, with 7 bases matching TRBD1. The V gene's germline CDR1 is SGHTA and CDR2 FQGNSA. V trimming: 5 bases; J trimming: 10 bases; junction bases outside the gene matches: 8. The CDR3 has 14 residues. The CDR3, as DNA: TGTGCCAGCAGCGTGGACAGGTCCCAATCACCCCTCCACTTT. It yields the protein CASSVDRSQSPLHF.

This clonotype was counted many times. The gene calls are TRBV6-5 and TRBJ2-7; D is perhaps TRBD1 (6 bases). Germline CDR1 MNHEY, CDR2 SVGAGI. The V and J ends lost 6 bases and 3 bases respectively, with 15 bases between them. The CDR3 runs 14 residues. CDR3 loop: CASRGATGNYEQYF. As DNA, the CDR3 is TGTGCCAGCAGAGGGGCTACAGGGAACTACGAGCAGTACTTC.

This rearrangement joins TRBV7-2 to TRBJ1-1; D not resolved. The CDR3 contains 13 residues. V was clipped by 6 bases and J by 0 bases, with 8 bases between them. Germline V gene lookup returns CDR1 SGHTA and CDR2 FQGNSA. The CDR3 DNA reads as TGTGCCAGCAGGGTTGACCTGAACACTGAAGCTTTCTTT. This encodes CASRVDLNTEAFF.

This clonotype showed up many times. The chain carries TRBV7-2 and TRBJ1-5, with 10 nucleotides matching TRBD1. Losses at the gene ends were 4 bases for V and 6 bases for J; bases not matched to a gene: 9. The germline CDR1 and CDR2 sequences are SGHTA and FQGNSA. The CDR3 length is 16 residues. The CDR3 DNA sequence: TGTGCCAGCAGCTCCACGACAGGGGGCTCAGGTCAGCCCCAGCATTTT. It encodes CASSSTTGGSGQPQHF.

This clonotype has a count of ten or more. The chain has TRBV20-1 and TRBJ1-1; D is possibly TRBD1 (6 bases). From germline, CDR1 is DFQATT and CDR2 SNEGSKA (reference sequence). The CDR3 spans 13 residues. Trimming pared 4 bases from V and 5 bases from J, leaving 14 bases between. CDR3 sequence reads: CSANGGRGTEAFF. CDR3 nucleotides: TGCAGTGCTAATGGGGGCAGGGGTACTGAAGCTTTCTTT.

This clonotype was found many times. V is TRBV6-2 or TRBV6-3 and J is TRBJ2-1, with no clear D. Germline CDR1 MNHEY, CDR2 SVGEGT. V was trimmed by 8 bases and J by 0 bases, leaving 8 bases between them. The CDR3 loop spans 13 amino acids. The CDR3, as DNA: TGTGCCAGCGGCCCTTACTCCTACAATGAGCAGTTCTTC. Translated, it gives CASGPYSYNEQFF.

This clonotype appeared many times. The V and J genes are TRBV6-5 and TRBJ2-3; TRBD1 is a possible D gene (6 bases). From germline, CDR1 is MNHEY and CDR2 SVGAGI. The ends were cut back, 0 bases at V and 1 base at J, with 11 bases in the middle. The CDR3 loop spans 16 amino acids. CDR3 sequence reads: CASSYSSTGRTDTQYF. CDR3 sequence (DNA): TGTGCCAGCAGTTACTCTTCTACAGGGCGCACAGATACGCAGTATTTT.

Notes on this clonotype: A much larger clone lies one base from this, so it may be a read error. V usage is TRBV20-1 and J usage is TRBJ2-7; 8 positions match TRBD1. The V and J ends lost 6 bases and 5 bases, in that order; junction bases with no gene match: 9. From germline, CDR1 is DFQATT and CDR2 SNEGSKA (reference sequence). The CDR3 is 13 residues long. CDR3 sequence reads: CSAWETGDDEQYF. In DNA, the CDR3 is TGCAGTGCCTGGGAGACAGGGGACGACGAGCAGTACTTC.

This clonotype appeared many times. CDR3 protein: CAWSDLRAENTF. In DNA form, the CDR3 reads TGTGCCTGGAGTGACCTACGGGCCGAGAACACCTTC. This chain joins TRBV30 and TRBJ1-2, with unresolved D. Germline-derived CDR1 and CDR2 are GTSNPN and SVGIG (reference sequence). The CDR3 spans 12 residues. The germline V and J ends were trimmed by 1 base and 12 bases, with 15 bases remaining between them.

This clonotype was picked up many times. The CDR3 coding sequence is TGTGCCAGCAGCTTGGGGGGACAGGGTGCTTCACCCCTCCACTTT. Protein sequence: CASSLGGQGASPLHF. V usage is TRBV5-4 and J usage is TRBJ1-6; TRBD1 matches 9 bases. The CDR3 length is 15 residues. CDR1 and CDR2 from the germline V gene are SGHNT and YYREEE (reference sequence). V was clipped by 0 bases and J by 9 bases; unmatched bases: 4.

This clonotype was detected only a few times. The chain recombines TRBV11-3 with TRBJ1-1; D uncertain. CDR1 is SGHNT and CDR2 is YENEEA in the germline V gene. The CDR3 loop spans 13 amino acids. V lost 3 bases and J 11 bases, leaving 16 bases between the germline ends. The DNA for the CDR3 is TGTGCCAGCAGCTTTAATTTCGCGGCGAAGGCTTTCTTT. This translates into CASSFNFAAKAFF. Together with reference TRBV11-3 and TRBJ1-1, the CDR3 gives the full variable domain: EAGVVQSPRYKIIEKKQPVAFWCNPISGHNTLYWYLQNLGQGPELLIRYENEEAVDDSQLPKDRFSAERLKGVDSTLKIQPAELGDSAVYLCASSFNFAAKAFFGQGTRLTVV.

The chain carries TRBV28 and TRBJ2-1; TRBD1 agrees at 8 bases. The CDR3 runs 15 residues. Germline V gives CDR1 MDHEN, CDR2 SYDVKM. The V segment lost 8 bases and the J segment 2 bases; nucleotides outside the gene matches: 8. As DNA, the CDR3 is TGTGCCAGCGGGTACCGGGACAGGCCCTACAATGAGCAGTTCTTC. Translating it yields CASGYRDRPYNEQFF.

This clonotype turned up a few times. The genes are TRBV20-1 and TRBJ2-5, with 7 nucleotides matching TRBD1. Germline values: CDR1 DFQATT, CDR2 SNEGSKA (reference sequence). V was pared by 0 bases and J by 4 bases, with 5 bases of the junction left unmatched. The CDR3 spans 14 residues. The CDR3 DNA follows: TGCAGTGCTAGAGATTTGGCAGGGGGAGAGACCCAGTACTTC. It codes for CSARDLAGGETQYF.

This clonotype came up many times. V is TRBV7-2 and J is TRBJ1-6, with D tentatively TRBD1 (5 bases). There are 15 residues in the CDR3. Trimming stripped 5 bases from V and 6 bases from J, with 14 bases between. CDR1 is SGHTA and CDR2 is FQGNSA in the germline V gene. In DNA form, the CDR3 reads TGTGCCAGCAGCCAAGAGGGACGGAGTAATTCACCCCTCCACTTT. This translates into CASSQEGRSNSPLHF. The full variable domain, its missing parts supplied by reference TRBV7-2 and TRBJ1-6, is GAGVSQSPSNKVTEKGKDVELRCDPISGHTALYWYRQSLGQGLEFLIYFQGNSAPDKSGLPSDRFSAERTGGSVSTLTIQRTQQEDSAVYLCASSQEGRSNSPLHFGNGTRLTVT.